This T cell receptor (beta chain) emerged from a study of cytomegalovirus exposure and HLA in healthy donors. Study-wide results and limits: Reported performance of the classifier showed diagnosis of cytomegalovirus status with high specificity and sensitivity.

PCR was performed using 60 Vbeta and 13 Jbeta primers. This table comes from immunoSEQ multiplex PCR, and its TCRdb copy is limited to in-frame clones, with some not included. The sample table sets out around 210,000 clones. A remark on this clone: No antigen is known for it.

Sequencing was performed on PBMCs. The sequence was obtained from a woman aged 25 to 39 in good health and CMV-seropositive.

The CDR3 region is CASSLVRAGGTPGTDTQYF. The CDR3 nucleotides read TGTGCCAGCAGCTTAGTGCGCGCGGGGGGTACCCCCGGCACAGATACGCAGTATTTT. The chain has TRBV7-9 and TRBJ2-3, with TRBD2 matching 8 bases. V lost 1 base and J lost 1; bases outside the gene matches: 13. The CDR3 length is 19 residues. Germline V gives CDR1 SEHNR, CDR2 FQNEAQ (reference sequence). The variable domain in full, completed from reference TRBV7-9 and TRBJ2-3, reads DTGVSQNPRHKITKRGQNVTFRCDPISEHNRLYWYRQTLGQGPEFLTYFQNEAQLEKSRLLSDRFSAERPKGSFSTLEIQRTEQGDSAMYLCASSLVRAGGTPGTDTQYFGPGTRLTVL.